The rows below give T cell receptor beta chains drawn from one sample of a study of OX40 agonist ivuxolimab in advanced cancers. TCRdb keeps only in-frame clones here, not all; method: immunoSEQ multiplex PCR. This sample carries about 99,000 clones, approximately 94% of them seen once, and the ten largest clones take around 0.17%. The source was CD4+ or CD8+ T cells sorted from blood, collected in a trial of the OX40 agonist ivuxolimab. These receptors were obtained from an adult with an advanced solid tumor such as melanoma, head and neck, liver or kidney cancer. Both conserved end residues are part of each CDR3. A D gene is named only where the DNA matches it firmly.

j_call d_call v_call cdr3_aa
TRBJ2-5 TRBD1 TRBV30 CAWSPYRGTLETQYF
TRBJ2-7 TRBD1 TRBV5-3 CARSSDRALYEQYF
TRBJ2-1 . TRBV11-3 CASSLGGQGFNEQFF
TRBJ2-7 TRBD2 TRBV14 CASSLLGGGGSYEQYF
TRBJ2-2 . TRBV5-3 CAGSPSGTHTGELFF
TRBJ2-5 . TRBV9 CASSGPQAGETQYF
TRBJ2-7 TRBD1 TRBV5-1 CASSLGQGGEQYF
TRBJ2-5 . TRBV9 CASSAGTVQETQYF
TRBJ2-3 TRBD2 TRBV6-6 CASSYSIRGGGDTQYF
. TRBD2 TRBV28 CASSLAASGSGEQYF
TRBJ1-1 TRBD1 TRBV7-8 CASSSRTGEWGTEAFF
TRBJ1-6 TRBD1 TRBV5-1 CASSPGDSHNSPLHF
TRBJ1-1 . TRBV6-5 CASSRPAGNTEAFF
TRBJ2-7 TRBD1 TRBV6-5 CASSSGQGSYEQYF
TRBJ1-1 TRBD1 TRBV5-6 CASSRYRGRTEAFF
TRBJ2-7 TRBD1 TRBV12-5 CASGLPRDRKIYEQYF
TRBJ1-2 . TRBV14 CASSQDAGYGYTF
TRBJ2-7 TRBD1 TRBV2 CASSEGQGARGEQYF
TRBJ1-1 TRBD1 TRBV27 CASSLTGGPEAFF
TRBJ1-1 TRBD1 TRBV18 CASSPTGVDTEAFF
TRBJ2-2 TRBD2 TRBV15 CATRTSGSSGELFF
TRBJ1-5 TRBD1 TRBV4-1 CASSQGRQGYQPQHF
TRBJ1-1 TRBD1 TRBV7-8 CASSLVGTANTEAFF
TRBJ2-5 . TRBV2 CASGTTGTQYF
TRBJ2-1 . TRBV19 CASSINVQRSSYNEQFF
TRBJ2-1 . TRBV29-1 CSATQLAVYDNEQFF
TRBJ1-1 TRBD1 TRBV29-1 CSVTTGGNTEAFF
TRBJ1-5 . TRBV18 CASSPSQGSQPQHF
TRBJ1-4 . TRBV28 CASVQPRTNEKLFF
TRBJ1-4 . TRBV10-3 CAISESTDTRNEKLFF
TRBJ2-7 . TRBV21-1 CASSLRCWTTPSDEQYF
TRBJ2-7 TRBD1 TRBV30 CAWSVQGQGGTYEQYF
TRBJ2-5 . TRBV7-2 CASSLNTAGRETQYF
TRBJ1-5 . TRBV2 CASSSRRGREQPQHF
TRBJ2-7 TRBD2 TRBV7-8 CASSLAAGGSYEQYF
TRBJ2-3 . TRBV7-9 CASSFPDTTQYF
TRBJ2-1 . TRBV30 CAWARLEGPPREQFF